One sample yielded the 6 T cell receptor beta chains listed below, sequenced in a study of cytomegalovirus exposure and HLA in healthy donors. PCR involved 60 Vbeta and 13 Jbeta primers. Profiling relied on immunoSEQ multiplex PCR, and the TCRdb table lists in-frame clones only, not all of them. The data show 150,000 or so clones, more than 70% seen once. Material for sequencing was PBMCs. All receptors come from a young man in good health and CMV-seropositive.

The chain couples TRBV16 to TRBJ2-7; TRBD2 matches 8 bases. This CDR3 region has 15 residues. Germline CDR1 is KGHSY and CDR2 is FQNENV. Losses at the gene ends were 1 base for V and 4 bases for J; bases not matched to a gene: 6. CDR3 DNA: TGTGCCAGCAGCCAATTCCGGGAGGGCCCGTACGAGCAGTACTTC. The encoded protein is CASSQFREGPYEQYF.

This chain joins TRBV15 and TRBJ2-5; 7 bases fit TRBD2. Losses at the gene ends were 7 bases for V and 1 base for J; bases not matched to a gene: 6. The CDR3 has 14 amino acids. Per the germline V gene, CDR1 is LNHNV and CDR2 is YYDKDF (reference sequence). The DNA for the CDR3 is TGTGCCACCAACCCGGGGGGAACCCAAGAGACCCAGTACTTC. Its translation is CATNPGGTQETQYF.

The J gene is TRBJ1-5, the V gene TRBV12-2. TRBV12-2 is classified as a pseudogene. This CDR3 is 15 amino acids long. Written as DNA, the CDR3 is TGTGCAAGTCGCTTTAGCGGCAGGGTGGGTCAGCCCCAGCATTTT. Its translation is CASRFSGRVGQPQHF.

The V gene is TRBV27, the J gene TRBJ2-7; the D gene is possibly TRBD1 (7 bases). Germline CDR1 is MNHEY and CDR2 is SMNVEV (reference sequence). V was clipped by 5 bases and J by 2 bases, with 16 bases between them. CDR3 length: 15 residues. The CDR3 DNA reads TGTGCCAGCAGTCACCGACAGGGAGGACCCTACGAGCAGTACTTC. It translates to CASSHRQGGPYEQYF.

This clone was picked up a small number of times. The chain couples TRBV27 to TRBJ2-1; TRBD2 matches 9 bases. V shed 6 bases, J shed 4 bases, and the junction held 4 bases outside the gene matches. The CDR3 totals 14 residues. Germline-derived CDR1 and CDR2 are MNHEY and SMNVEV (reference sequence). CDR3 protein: CASRETSGYNEQFF. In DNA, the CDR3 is TGTGCCAGCAGGGAGACTAGCGGTTACAATGAGCAGTTCTTC.

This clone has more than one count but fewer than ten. The CDR3 coding sequence is TGTGCCAGCAGTTCCCGACTGACGATCGGGGACAATGAGCAGTTCTTC. Amino acid sequence: CASSSRLTIGDNEQFF. The gene calls are TRBV27 and TRBJ2-1, with a weak D call TRBD2 (5 bases). The CDR3 extends over 16 amino acids. Germline V gives CDR1 MNHEY, CDR2 SMNVEV (reference sequence). With 4 bases removed from V and 5 bases from J, the gap between germline ends came to 18 bases.